The rows below give T cell receptor beta chains drawn from one sample of a study of OX40 agonist ivuxolimab in advanced cancers. Generated by immunoSEQ multiplex PCR, the TCRdb table keeps only in-frame clones and is missing some. There are 60,000 to 65,000 clones in the sample; approximately 92% occur only once, and 12% lies in the top ten. The material sequenced was CD4+ or CD8+ T cells sorted from blood, taken in a trial of the OX40 agonist ivuxolimab. Every receptor here comes from an adult with an advanced solid tumor such as melanoma, head and neck, liver or kidney cancer. Each CDR3 is given with its conserved first and last residue. Each record gives: J gene, clone size, D gene, V gene, CDR3 DNA, CDR3 protein. D genes are given only for firm matches. Only some rows state a clone size, as once, few, many or a class for expanded clones.

j_call: TRBJ2-7; clone_size: NA; d_call: NA; v_call: TRBV27; cdr3_nt: TGTGCCACCGCGTTGAAGGGCCATAACTACGAGCAGTACTTC; cdr3_aa: CATALKGHNYEQYF
j_call: TRBJ2-7; clone_size: NA; d_call: TRBD1; v_call: TRBV5-1; cdr3_nt: TGCGCCAGCAGCTCCAGGGGGCACGAGCAGTACTTC; cdr3_aa: CASSSRGHEQYF
j_call: TRBJ2-1; clone_size: NA; d_call: TRBD2; v_call: TRBV7-3; cdr3_nt: TGTGCCAGCAGCTTATCACTAGCGGGCAATGAGCAGTTCTTC; cdr3_aa: CASSLSLAGNEQFF
j_call: TRBJ2-7; clone_size: NA; d_call: TRBD2; v_call: TRBV4-1; cdr3_nt: TGCGCCAGCAGCCAGACTAGCGGGAGTACCTACGAGCAGTACTTC; cdr3_aa: CASSQTSGSTYEQYF
j_call: TRBJ2-1; clone_size: NA; d_call: NA; v_call: TRBV4-1; cdr3_nt: TGCGCCAGCAGCCAAGGACAGGATTACTACAATGAGCAGTTCTTC; cdr3_aa: CASSQGQDYYNEQFF
j_call: TRBJ1-5; clone_size: NA; d_call: NA; v_call: TRBV7-8; cdr3_nt: TGTGCCAGCGGCACGGATTATAGCAATCAGCCCCAGCATTTT; cdr3_aa: CASGTDYSNQPQHF
j_call: TRBJ2-7; clone_size: NA; d_call: NA; v_call: TRBV6-6; cdr3_nt: TGTGCCAGCAGTTACTTTGACGAGCAGTACTTC; cdr3_aa: CASSYFDEQYF
j_call: TRBJ2-1; clone_size: few; d_call: TRBD1; v_call: TRBV5-6; cdr3_nt: TGTGCCAGCAGCCCACGGTTTTTTGGGGACAGCAACAATGAGCAGTTCTTC; cdr3_aa: CASSPRFFGDSNNEQFF
j_call: TRBJ2-7; clone_size: NA; d_call: TRBD1; v_call: TRBV27; cdr3_nt: TGTGCCAGCAGTTTAGGTAGGGGGCTTTCCAACGAGCAGTACTTC; cdr3_aa: CASSLGRGLSNEQYF
j_call: TRBJ1-1; clone_size: NA; d_call: NA; v_call: TRBV5-4; cdr3_nt: TGTGCCAGCAGCTTTGGGAACACTGAAGCTTTCTTT; cdr3_aa: CASSFGNTEAFF
j_call: TRBJ2-7; clone_size: NA; d_call: NA; v_call: TRBV19; cdr3_nt: TGTGCCAGTAGATCGGCCGGGTCCGAGCAGTACTTC; cdr3_aa: CASRSAGSEQYF
j_call: TRBJ2-1; clone_size: NA; d_call: TRBD2; v_call: TRBV29-1; cdr3_nt: TGCAGCGTTGAGTTGGTCGGGGGGGTCTACAATGAGCAGTTCTTC; cdr3_aa: CSVELVGGVYNEQFF
j_call: TRBJ1-2; clone_size: once; d_call: TRBD1; v_call: TRBV27; cdr3_nt: TGTGCCAGCAGACAGGGGGCGGCTCGCTATGGCTACACCTTC; cdr3_aa: CASRQGAARYGYTF
j_call: TRBJ2-1; clone_size: NA; d_call: NA; v_call: TRBV2; cdr3_nt: TGTGCCAGCAGTGAAGCCCGACTAGTGGGGCAGTTCTTC; cdr3_aa: CASSEARLVGQFF
j_call: TRBJ2-1; clone_size: NA; d_call: NA; v_call: TRBV6-6; cdr3_nt: TGTGCCGGGGGCCGGGACTACAATGAGCAGTTCTTC; cdr3_aa: CAGGRDYNEQFF
j_call: TRBJ2-2; clone_size: NA; d_call: NA; v_call: TRBV10-2; cdr3_nt: TGCGCCAGCAGTGAGGTATCGGATGCGGCCGGGGAGCTGTTTTTT; cdr3_aa: CASSEVSDAAGELFF
j_call: TRBJ2-7; clone_size: few; d_call: NA; v_call: TRBV27; cdr3_nt: TGTGCCAGCAGTTCAAGCTCCTACGAGCAGTACTTC; cdr3_aa: CASSSSSYEQYF
j_call: TRBJ2-1; clone_size: once; d_call: TRBD2; v_call: TRBV6-5; cdr3_nt: TGTGCCAGCAGTCAGACTAGCGGCTCCTACAATGAGCAGTTCTTC; cdr3_aa: CASSQTSGSYNEQFF
j_call: TRBJ1-5; clone_size: NA; d_call: TRBD1; v_call: TRBV15; cdr3_nt: TGTGCCACCAGCCCTGGGACAGCATATAGCAATCAGCCCCAGCATTTT; cdr3_aa: CATSPGTAYSNQPQHF
j_call: TRBJ2-5; clone_size: NA; d_call: NA; v_call: TRBV27; cdr3_nt: TGTGCCAGCAGTTTAGGTCAGATCGATGGGGAGCAGTACTTC; cdr3_aa: CASSLGQIDGEQYF
j_call: TRBJ2-7; clone_size: NA; d_call: TRBD1; v_call: TRBV29-1; cdr3_nt: TGCAGCGCCCTCGGGGGGACAGGGGCCGAGCAGTACTTC; cdr3_aa: CSALGGTGAEQYF
j_call: TRBJ2-2; clone_size: NA; d_call: NA; v_call: TRBV7-9; cdr3_nt: TGTGCCAGCAGCCCCCGGGGCAGGGGCCAGATCACCGGGGAGCTGTTTTTT; cdr3_aa: CASSPRGRGQITGELFF
j_call: TRBJ1-3; clone_size: NA; d_call: NA; v_call: TRBV9; cdr3_nt: TGTGCCAGCAGCGTAGCTACGGCGTATCCCATATATTTT; cdr3_aa: CASSVATAYPIYF